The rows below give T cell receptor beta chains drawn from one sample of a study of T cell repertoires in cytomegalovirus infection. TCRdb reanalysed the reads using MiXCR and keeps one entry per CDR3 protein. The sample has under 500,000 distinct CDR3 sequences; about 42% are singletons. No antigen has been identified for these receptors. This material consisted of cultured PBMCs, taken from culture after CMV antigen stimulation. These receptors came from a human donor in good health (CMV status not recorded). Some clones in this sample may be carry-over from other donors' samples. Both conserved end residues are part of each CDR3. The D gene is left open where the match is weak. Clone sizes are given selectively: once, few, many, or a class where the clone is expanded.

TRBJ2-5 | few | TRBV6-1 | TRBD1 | CASSLDRGVEETQYF | TGTGCCAGCAGTTTGGACAGGGGGGTCGAAGAGACCCAGTACTTC
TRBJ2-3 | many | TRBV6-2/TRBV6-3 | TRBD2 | CASRGGDTQYF | TGTGCCAGCCGGGGGGGAGATACGCAGTATTTT
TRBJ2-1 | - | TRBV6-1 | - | CASSVLVANEQFF | TGTGCCAGCAGTGTACTAGTTGCCAATGAGCAGTTCTTC
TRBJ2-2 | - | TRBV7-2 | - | CASSLGIGGELFF | TGTGCCAGCAGCTTAGGGATTGGCGGGGAGCTGTTTTTT
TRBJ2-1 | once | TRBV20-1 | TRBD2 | CSVRLAGGPYNEQFF | TGCAGTGTTCGACTAGCGGGGGGCCCCTACAATGAGCAGTTCTTC
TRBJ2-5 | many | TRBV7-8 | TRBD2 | CASSGEVSAGVEETQYF | TGTGCCAGCAGCGGGGAGGTGTCGGCGGGAGTGGAAGAGACCCAGTACTTC
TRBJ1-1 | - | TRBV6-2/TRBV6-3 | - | CASSLLTEAFF | TGTGCCAGCAGCCTCCTGACTGAAGCTTTCTTT
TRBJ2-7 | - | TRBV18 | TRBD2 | CASSRAIAGASYEQYF | TGTGCCAGCTCACGGGCTATAGCGGGGGCGTCCTACGAGCAGTACTTC
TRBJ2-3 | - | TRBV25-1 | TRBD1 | CASALSGQGGPDTQYF | TGTGCCAGCGCCCTATCGGGACAGGGGGGGCCAGATACGCAGTATTTT
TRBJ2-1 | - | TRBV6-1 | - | CASTRLQGGNYNEQFF | TGTGCCAGCACTCGCCTCCAAGGGGGTAATTACAATGAGCAGTTCTTC
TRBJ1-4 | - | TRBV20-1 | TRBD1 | CSAISGTGLGKLFF | TGCAGTGCTATCTCCGGGACAGGGCTTGGGAAACTGTTTTTT
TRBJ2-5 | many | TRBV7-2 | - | CASSTLHGPETQYF | TGTGCCAGCAGCACCCTTCACGGGCCGGAGACCCAGTACTTC
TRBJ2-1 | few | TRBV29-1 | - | CSVEGTPESYNEQFF | TGCAGCGTCGAAGGGACTCCCGAATCCTACAATGAGCAGTTCTTC
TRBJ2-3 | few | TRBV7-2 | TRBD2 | CASRPRTSPNRPDTQYF | TGTGCCAGCAGACCGCGGACTAGCCCCAACCGCCCAGATACGCAGTATTTT
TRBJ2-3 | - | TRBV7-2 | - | CASSLVGSDTDTQYF | TGTGCCAGCAGCTTAGTGGGCAGTGATACAGATACGCAGTATTTT
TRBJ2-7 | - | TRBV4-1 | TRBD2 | CASSQGLTSGGEEQYF | TGTGCCAGCAGCCAAGGCCTTACTAGCGGGGGGGAGGAGCAGTACTTC
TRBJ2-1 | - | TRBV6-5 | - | CASSPDWESSYNEQFF | TGTGCCAGCAGCCCCGACTGGGAAAGCTCCTACAATGAGCAGTTCTTC
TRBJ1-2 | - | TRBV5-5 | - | CASSPSVSSGYTF | TGTGCCAGCAGCCCTTCGGTCTCTTCTGGCTACACCTTC
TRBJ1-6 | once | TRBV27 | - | CASSPEGPLHF | TGTGCCAGCAGCCCCGAAGGGCCCCTCCACTTT
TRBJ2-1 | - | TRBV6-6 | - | CASNQLGGSYNEQFF | TGTGCCAGCAATCAACTAGGGGGGTCCTACAATGAGCAGTTCTTC
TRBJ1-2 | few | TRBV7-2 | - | CASSLAPQTDYGYTF | TGTGCCAGCAGCTTAGCGCCCCAGACCGACTATGGCTACACCTTC
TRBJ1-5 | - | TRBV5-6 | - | CASSLAADYNQPQHF | TGTGCCAGCAGCTTGGCCGCGGACTACAATCAGCCCCAGCATTTT
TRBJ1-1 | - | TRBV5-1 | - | CASSLGRDAEAFF | TGCGCCAGCAGCTTGGGAAGGGATGCTGAAGCTTTCTTT
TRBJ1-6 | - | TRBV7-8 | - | CASSLAGGTGHF | TGTGCCAGCAGCTTAGCTGGGGGAACAGGGCACTTT
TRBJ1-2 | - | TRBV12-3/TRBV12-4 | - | CASSRSSYGYTF | TGTGCCAGCAGCCGCTCAAGCTATGGCTACACCTTC
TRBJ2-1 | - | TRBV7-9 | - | CASALAGSYNEQFF | TGTGCCAGCGCCCTGGCAGGGTCCTACAATGAGCAGTTCTTC
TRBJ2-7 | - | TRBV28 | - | CASSITPVEQYF | TGTGCCAGCAGTATCACCCCTGTCGAGCAGTACTTC
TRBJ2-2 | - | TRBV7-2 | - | CASSPQRTGELFF | TGTGCCAGCAGCCCCCAACGCACCGGGGAGCTGTTTTTT
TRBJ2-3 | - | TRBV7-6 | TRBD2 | CASSHQAGGTDTQYF | TGTGCCAGCAGCCATCAAGCGGGAGGCACAGATACGCAGTATTTT
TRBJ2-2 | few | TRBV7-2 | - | CASSLFLPGSGTGELFF | TGTGCCAGCAGCTTATTCCTCCCGGGGTCCGGCACCGGGGAGCTGTTTTTT
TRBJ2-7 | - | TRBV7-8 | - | CASSLGQGGQQYF | TGTGCCAGCAGCTTAGGACAGGGAGGGCAGCAGTACTTC
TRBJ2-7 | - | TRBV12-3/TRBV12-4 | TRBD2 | CASSFSGTSGEQYF | TGTGCCAGCAGTTTTTCCGGGACTAGCGGGGAGCAGTACTTC
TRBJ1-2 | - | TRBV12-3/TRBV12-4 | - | CASSFIWDGYTF | TGTGCCAGCAGTTTCATCTGGGATGGCTACACCTTC
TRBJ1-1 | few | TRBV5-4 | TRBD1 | CASKDRGSTEAFF | TGTGCCAGCAAAGACAGGGGAAGTACTGAAGCTTTCTTT
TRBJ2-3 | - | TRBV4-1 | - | CASSQGYRLTDTQYF | TGCGCCAGCAGCCAAGGGTATAGGCTCACAGATACGCAGTATTTT
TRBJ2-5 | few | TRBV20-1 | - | CSASGGNQETQYF | TGCAGTGCTAGTGGGGGCAACCAAGAGACCCAGTACTTC
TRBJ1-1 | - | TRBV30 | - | CAWKVGMVAGSYWTEAFF | TGTGCCTGGAAAGTGGGAATGGTCGCAGGTTCGTATTGGACTGAAGCTTTCTTT
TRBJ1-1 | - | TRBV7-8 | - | CASSSMSPGAGWTEAFF | TGTGCCAGCAGCTCGATGTCCCCGGGAGCCGGCTGGACTGAAGCTTTCTTT
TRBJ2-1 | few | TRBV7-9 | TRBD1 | CASSRIGQGNEQFF | TGTGCCAGCAGCCGGATCGGACAGGGGAATGAGCAGTTCTTC
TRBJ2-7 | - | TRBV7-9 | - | CASSFGVFEQYF | TGTGCCAGCAGCTTTGGGGTTTTCGAGCAGTACTTC